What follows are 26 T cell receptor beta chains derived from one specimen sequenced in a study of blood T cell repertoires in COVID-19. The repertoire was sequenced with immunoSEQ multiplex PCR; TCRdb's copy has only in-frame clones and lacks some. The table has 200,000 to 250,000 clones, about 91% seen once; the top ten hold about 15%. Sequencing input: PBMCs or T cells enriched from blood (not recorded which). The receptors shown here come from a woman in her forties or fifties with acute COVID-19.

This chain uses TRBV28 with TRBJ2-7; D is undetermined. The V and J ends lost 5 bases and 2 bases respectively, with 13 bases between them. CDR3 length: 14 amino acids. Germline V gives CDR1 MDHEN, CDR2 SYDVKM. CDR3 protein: CASSPPGSTYEQYF. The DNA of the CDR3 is TGTGCCAGCAGTCCGCCAGGATCTACCTACGAGCAGTACTTC.

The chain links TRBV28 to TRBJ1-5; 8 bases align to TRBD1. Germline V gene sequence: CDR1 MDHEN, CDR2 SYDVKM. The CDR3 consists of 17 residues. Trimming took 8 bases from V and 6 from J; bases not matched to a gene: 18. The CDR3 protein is CASLTRQGSALRQPQHF. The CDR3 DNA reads TGTGCCAGCTTAACCAGACAGGGGTCGGCTTTGCGTCAGCCCCAGCATTTT. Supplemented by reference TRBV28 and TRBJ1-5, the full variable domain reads DVKVTQSSRYLVKRTGEKVFLECVQDMDHENMFWYRQDPGLGLRLIYFSYDVKMKEKGDIPEGYSVSREKKERFSLILESASTNQTSMYLCASLTRQGSALRQPQHFGDGTRLSIL.

CDR3 amino acids: CASSRGQSSSYEQYF. DNA of the CDR3: TGCGCCAGCAGCCGAGGACAGTCGAGCTCCTACGAGCAGTACTTC. The rearrangement uses TRBV4-1 and TRBJ2-7, with D possibly TRBD1 on 6 matching bases. Trimming removed 4 bases at V and 0 bases at J, with 13 bases between. Germline assignment: CDR1 MGHRA and CDR2 YSYEKL. The CDR3 consists of 15 residues.

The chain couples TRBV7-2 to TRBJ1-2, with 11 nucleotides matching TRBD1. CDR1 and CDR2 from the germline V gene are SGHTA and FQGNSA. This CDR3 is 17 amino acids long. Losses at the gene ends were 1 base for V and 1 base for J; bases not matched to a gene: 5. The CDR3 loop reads CASSLGGTGGINYGYTF. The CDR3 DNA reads TGTGCCAGCAGCTTAGGGGGGACAGGGGGGATTAACTATGGCTACACCTTC.

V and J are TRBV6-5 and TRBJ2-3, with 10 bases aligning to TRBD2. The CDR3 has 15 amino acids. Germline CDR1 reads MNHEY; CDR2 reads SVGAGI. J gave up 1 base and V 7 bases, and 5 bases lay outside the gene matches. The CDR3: CASNLSGRGTDTQYF. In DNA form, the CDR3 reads TGTGCCAGCAATTTAAGCGGGAGGGGCACAGATACGCAGTATTTT.

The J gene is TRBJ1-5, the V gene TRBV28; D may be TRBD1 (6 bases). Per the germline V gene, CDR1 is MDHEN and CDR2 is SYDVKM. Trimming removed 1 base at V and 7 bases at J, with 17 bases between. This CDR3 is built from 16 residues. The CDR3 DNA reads TGTGCCAGCAGTTTATTAGGGGCAGGGGCTGGGCAGCCCCAGCATTTT. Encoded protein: CASSLLGAGAGQPQHF.

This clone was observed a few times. CDR3 in DNA: TGTGCCAGCAGCTTGTCCGGGACTAGCCATGAGCAGTTCTTC. Translation: CASSLSGTSHEQFF. The V and J genes are TRBV5-8 and TRBJ2-1, with TRBD2 identical over 9 bases. The CDR3 totals 14 residues. Germline CDR1 reads SGHTS; CDR2 reads YDEGEE. J gave up 8 bases and V 1 base, and 4 bases lay outside the gene matches.

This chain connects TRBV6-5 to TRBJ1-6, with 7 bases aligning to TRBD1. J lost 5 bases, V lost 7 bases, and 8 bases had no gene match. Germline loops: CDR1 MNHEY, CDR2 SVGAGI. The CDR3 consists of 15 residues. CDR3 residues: CASTITGAHNSPLHF. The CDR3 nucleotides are TGTGCCAGCACCATTACAGGGGCCCATAATTCACCCCTCCACTTT.

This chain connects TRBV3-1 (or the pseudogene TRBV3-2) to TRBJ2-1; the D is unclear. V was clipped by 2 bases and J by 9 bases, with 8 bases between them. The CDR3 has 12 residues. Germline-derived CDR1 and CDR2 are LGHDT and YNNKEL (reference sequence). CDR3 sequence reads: CASSQISFEQFF. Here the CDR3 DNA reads TGTGCCAGCAGCCAAATTAGCTTTGAGCAGTTCTTC.

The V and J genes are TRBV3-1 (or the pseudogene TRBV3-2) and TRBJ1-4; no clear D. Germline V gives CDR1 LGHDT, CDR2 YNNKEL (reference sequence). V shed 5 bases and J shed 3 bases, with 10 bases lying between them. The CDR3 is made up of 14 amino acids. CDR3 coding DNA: TGTGCCAGCAGCTCTAGATGGGCTAATGAAAAACTGTTTTTT. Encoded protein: CASSSRWANEKLFF.

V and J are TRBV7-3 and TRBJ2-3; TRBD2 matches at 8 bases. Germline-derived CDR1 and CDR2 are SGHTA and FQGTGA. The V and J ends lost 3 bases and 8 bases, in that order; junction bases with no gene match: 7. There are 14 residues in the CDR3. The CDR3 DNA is TGTGCCAGCAGCTTTGCGGGAGGTGGAGGTACGCAGTATTTT. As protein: CASSFAGGGGTQYF.

The CDR3 is CSVGPTGSGYEQYF. CDR3 bases: TGCAGCGTTGGCCCTACAGGGTCAGGCTACGAGCAGTACTTC. This chain uses TRBV29-1 with TRBJ2-7; TRBD1 might be the D (6 bases). Trimming stripped 4 bases from V and 3 bases from J, with 16 bases between. In germline, CDR1 is SQVTM, CDR2 ANQGSEA. This CDR3 has 14 residues.

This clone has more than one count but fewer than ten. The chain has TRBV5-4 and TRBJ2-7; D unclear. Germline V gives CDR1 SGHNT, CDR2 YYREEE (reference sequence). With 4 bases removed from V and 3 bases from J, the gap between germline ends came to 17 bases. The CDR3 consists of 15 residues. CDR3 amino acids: CASSPKGARSYEQYF. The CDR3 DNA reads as TGTGCCAGCAGCCCCAAAGGTGCACGGAGCTACGAGCAGTACTTC.

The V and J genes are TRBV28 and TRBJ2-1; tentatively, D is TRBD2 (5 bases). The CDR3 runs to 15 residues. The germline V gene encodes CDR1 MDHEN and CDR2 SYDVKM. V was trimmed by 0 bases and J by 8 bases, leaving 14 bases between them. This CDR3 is CASSLWTPGVDEQFF. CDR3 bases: TGTGCCAGCAGTTTATGGACCCCCGGGGTCGATGAGCAGTTCTTC. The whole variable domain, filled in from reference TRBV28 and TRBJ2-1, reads DVKVTQSSRYLVKRTGEKVFLECVQDMDHENMFWYRQDPGLGLRLIYFSYDVKMKEKGDIPEGYSVSREKKERFSLILESASTNQTSMYLCASSLWTPGVDEQFFGPGTRLTVL.

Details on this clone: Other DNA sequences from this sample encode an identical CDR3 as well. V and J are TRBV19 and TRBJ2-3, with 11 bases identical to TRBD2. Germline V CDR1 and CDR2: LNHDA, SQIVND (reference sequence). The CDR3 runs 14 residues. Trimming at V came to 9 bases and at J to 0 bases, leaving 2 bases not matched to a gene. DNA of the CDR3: TGTGCCAGCCGACTAGCGGGAAGCACAGATACGCAGTATTTT. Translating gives CASRLAGSTDTQYF.

CDR3 nucleotides: TGTGCCAGCAGTATAGTTACAGGGGGCGCCTCCGAAGCTTTCTTT. Residues: CASSIVTGGASEAFF. The V and J genes are TRBV28 and TRBJ1-1, with 9 bases matching TRBD1. The CDR3 is 15 residues long. J gave up 8 bases and V 5 bases, and 12 bases lay outside the gene matches. Germline V lookup: CDR1 MDHEN, CDR2 SYDVKM.

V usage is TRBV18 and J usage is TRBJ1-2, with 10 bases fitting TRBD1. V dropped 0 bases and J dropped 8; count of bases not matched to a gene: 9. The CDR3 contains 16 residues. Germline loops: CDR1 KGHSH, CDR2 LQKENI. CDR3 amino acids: CASSPPGQGFRMGYTF. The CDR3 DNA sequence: TGTGCCAGCTCACCACCGGGACAGGGGTTCCGTATGGGCTACACCTTC.

DNA of the CDR3: TGTGCCAGCTCACCATTACCAGCGACGGTCAATGAGCAGTTCTTC. Translation: CASSPLPATVNEQFF. The chain joins TRBV18 to TRBJ2-1; D is undetermined. The CDR3 consists of 15 residues. Looked up from germline, CDR1 is KGHSH and CDR2 is LQKENI. With 2 bases removed from V and 6 bases from J, the gap between germline ends came to 14 bases.

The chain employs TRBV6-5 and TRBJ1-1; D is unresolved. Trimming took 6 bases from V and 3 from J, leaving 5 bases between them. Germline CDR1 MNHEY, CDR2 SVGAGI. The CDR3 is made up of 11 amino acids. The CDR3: CASSRYTEAFF. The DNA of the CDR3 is TGTGCCAGCAGCAGGTACACTGAAGCTTTCTTT.

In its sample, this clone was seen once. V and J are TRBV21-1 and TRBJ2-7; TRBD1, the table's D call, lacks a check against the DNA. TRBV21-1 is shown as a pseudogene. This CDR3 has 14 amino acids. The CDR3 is CASRRQGSTYEQYF. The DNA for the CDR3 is TGTGCCAGCAGAAGACAGGGGTCCACCTACGAGCAGTACTTC.

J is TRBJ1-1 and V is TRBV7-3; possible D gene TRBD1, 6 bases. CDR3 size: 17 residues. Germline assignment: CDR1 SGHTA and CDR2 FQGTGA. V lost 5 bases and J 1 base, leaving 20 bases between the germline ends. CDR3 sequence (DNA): TGTGCCAGCAGCCCGGGGCCCATCACAGGGAAGAACACTGAAGCTTTCTTT. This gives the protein CASSPGPITGKNTEAFF.

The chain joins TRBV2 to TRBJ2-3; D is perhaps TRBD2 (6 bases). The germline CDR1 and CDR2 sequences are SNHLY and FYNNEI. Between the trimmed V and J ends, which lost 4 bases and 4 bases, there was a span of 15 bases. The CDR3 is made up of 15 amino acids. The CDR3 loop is CASSAPTSLPDTQYF. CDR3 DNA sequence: TGTGCCAGCAGTGCCCCGACTAGTCTCCCAGATACGCAGTATTTT.

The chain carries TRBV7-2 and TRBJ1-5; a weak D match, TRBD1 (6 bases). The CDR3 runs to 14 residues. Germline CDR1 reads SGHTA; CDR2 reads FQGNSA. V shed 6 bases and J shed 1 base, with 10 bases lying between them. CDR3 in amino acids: CASRRTGSNQPQHF. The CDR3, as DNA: TGTGCCAGCAGACGAACAGGGAGCAATCAGCCCCAGCATTTT.

The CDR3 DNA reads as TGCAGTGCTAGAGACCCCGGTGAGCAGTACTTC. It codes for CSARDPGEQYF. The chain carries TRBV20-1 and TRBJ2-7; unclear D gene. Germline V gene sequence: CDR1 DFQATT, CDR2 SNEGSKA (reference sequence). The V end lost 0 bases, the J end lost 7 bases, and 7 bases lay between the germline ends. This CDR3 has 11 residues.

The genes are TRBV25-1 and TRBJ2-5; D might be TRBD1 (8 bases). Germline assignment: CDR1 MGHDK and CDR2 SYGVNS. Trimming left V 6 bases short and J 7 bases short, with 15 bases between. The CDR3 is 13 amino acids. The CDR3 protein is CASSGQGGGTQYF. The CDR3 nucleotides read TGTGCCAGCAGCGGACAGGGAGGGGGGACCCAGTACTTC. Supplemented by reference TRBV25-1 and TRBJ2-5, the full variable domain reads EADIYQTPRYLVIGTGKKITLECSQTMGHDKMYWYQQDPGMELHLIHYSYGVNSTEKGDLSSESTVSRIRTEHFPLTLESARPSHTSQYLCASSGQGGGTQYFGPGTRLLVL.

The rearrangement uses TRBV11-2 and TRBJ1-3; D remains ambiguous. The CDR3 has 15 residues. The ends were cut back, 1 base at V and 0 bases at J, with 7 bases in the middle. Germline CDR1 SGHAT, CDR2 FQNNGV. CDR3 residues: CASSLAASSGNTIYF. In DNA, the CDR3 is TGTGCCAGCAGCTTAGCCGCCAGCTCTGGAAACACCATATATTTT.